These T cell receptor beta chains were read from a single sample in a study of T cell repertoires in cytomegalovirus infection. Each CDR3 protein gets one entry after TCRdb re-called the reads with MiXCR. Of about half a million distinct CDR3 sequences in the sample, about 33% are singletons; the top ten hold 17%. No cognate antigen is known for these TCRs. Sequencing was performed on cultured PBMCs, taken from culture after CMV antigen stimulation. Receptors originate from a human donor in good health (CMV status not recorded). Some clones in this sample may be carry-over from other donors' samples. Each CDR3 is given with its conserved first and last residue. D genes are given only for firm matches. Clone size is given for some rows only: seen once, a few or many times, or a class if the clone is expanded.

abundance: NA
j_gene: TRBJ2-1
d_gene: TRBD2
v_gene: TRBV7-2
CDR3aa: CASSPKRLAGGAYNEQFF
CDR3nt: TGTGCCAGCAGCCCGAAGAGACTAGCGGGAGGCGCCTACAATGAGCAGTTCTTC

abundance: NA
j_gene: TRBJ2-2
d_gene: TRBD2
v_gene: TRBV20-1
CDR3aa: CSAARTSGSGELFF
CDR3nt: TGCAGTGCTGCCAGGACTAGCGGGAGCGGGGAGCTGTTTTTT

abundance: few
j_gene: TRBJ2-1
d_gene: TRBD2
v_gene: TRBV5-4
CDR3aa: CASSTSGGVYNEQFF
CDR3nt: TGTGCCAGCAGCACTAGCGGGGGGGTTTACAATGAGCAGTTCTTC

abundance: few
j_gene: TRBJ2-7
d_gene: NA
v_gene: TRBV27
CDR3aa: CASNPWGGPYEQYF
CDR3nt: TGTGCCAGCAACCCCTGGGGGGGGCCCTACGAGCAGTACTTC

abundance: NA
j_gene: TRBJ2-2
d_gene: TRBD2
v_gene: TRBV12-5
CDR3aa: CASGLVLAGALGELFF
CDR3nt: TGTGCTAGTGGTTTGGTATTAGCGGGAGCCCTCGGGGAGCTGTTTTTT

abundance: NA
j_gene: TRBJ2-7
d_gene: TRBD2
v_gene: TRBV6-6
CDR3aa: CASSALAGAYEQYF
CDR3nt: TGTGCCAGCAGCGCACTAGCGGGGGCCTACGAGCAGTACTTC

abundance: NA
j_gene: TRBJ1-5
d_gene: TRBD1
v_gene: TRBV28
CDR3aa: CASAGTVNQPQHF
CDR3nt: TGTGCCAGCGCCGGGACAGTGAATCAGCCCCAGCATTTT

abundance: few
j_gene: TRBJ2-2
d_gene: NA
v_gene: TRBV7-2
CDR3aa: CASSHTMLGGELFF
CDR3nt: TGTGCCAGCAGCCATACCATGTTGGGCGGGGAGCTGTTTTTT

abundance: NA
j_gene: TRBJ1-1
d_gene: NA
v_gene: TRBV20-1
CDR3aa: CSAIGGGSGEAFF
CDR3nt: TGCAGTGCTATCGGTGGCGGCTCGGGTGAAGCTTTCTTT

abundance: many
j_gene: TRBJ2-1
d_gene: TRBD1
v_gene: TRBV19
CDR3aa: CASSIPGQGYNEQFF
CDR3nt: TGTGCCAGCAGTATCCCGGGACAGGGCTACAATGAGCAGTTCTTC

abundance: many
j_gene: TRBJ2-1
d_gene: TRBD2
v_gene: TRBV2
CDR3aa: CASGGLAGYNEQFF
CDR3nt: TGTGCCAGCGGGGGACTAGCGGGCTACAATGAGCAGTTCTTC

abundance: NA
j_gene: TRBJ2-1
d_gene: NA
v_gene: TRBV7-8
CDR3aa: CASSSPLLYNEQFF
CDR3nt: TGTGCCAGCAGCTCGCCCCTCCTTTACAATGAGCAGTTCTTC

abundance: few
j_gene: TRBJ1-2
d_gene: TRBD1
v_gene: TRBV3-1
CDR3aa: CASSILSGTAYGYTF
CDR3nt: TGTGCCAGCAGCATTCTCTCCGGGACAGCCTATGGCTACACCTTC

abundance: NA
j_gene: TRBJ2-4
d_gene: NA
v_gene: TRBV7-2
CDR3aa: CASSLAREWIQYF
CDR3nt: TGTGCCAGCAGCTTAGCCAGGGAGTGGATTCAGTACTTC

abundance: many
j_gene: TRBJ2-5
d_gene: TRBD2
v_gene: TRBV7-2
CDR3aa: CASSPRTSGDQTHF
CDR3nt: TGTGCCAGCAGCCCCCGGACTAGCGGGGACCAAACACACTTC

abundance: few
j_gene: TRBJ2-1
d_gene: TRBD1
v_gene: TRBV2
CDR3aa: CASILGTGKNEQFF
CDR3nt: TGTGCCAGCATTCTGGGGACAGGGAAAAATGAGCAGTTCTTC

abundance: few
j_gene: TRBJ1-1
d_gene: NA
v_gene: TRBV29-1
CDR3aa: CSVEDPRMNTEAFF
CDR3nt: TGCAGCGTTGAAGACCCCCGCATGAACACTGAAGCTTTCTTT

abundance: NA
j_gene: TRBJ1-1
d_gene: NA
v_gene: TRBV6-2/TRBV6-3
CDR3aa: CASSNGPEAFF
CDR3nt: TGTGCCAGCAGTAACGGCCCTGAAGCTTTCTTT

abundance: once
j_gene: TRBJ1-1
d_gene: TRBD1
v_gene: TRBV4-1
CDR3aa: CASSRRQGGMDTEAFF
CDR3nt: TGCGCCAGCAGCCGCCGACAGGGAGGGATGGACACTGAAGCTTTCTTT

abundance: NA
j_gene: TRBJ2-3
d_gene: TRBD1
v_gene: TRBV2
CDR3aa: CASSENRGRRYF
CDR3nt: TGTGCCAGCAGCGAAAACAGGGGGCGCAGGTATTTT

abundance: few
j_gene: TRBJ2-1
d_gene: TRBD1
v_gene: TRBV4-3
CDR3aa: CASSQGGTGHYEQFF
CDR3nt: TGCGCCAGCAGCCAAGGTGGGACAGGCCATTATGAGCAGTTCTTC

abundance: few
j_gene: TRBJ2-2
d_gene: TRBD1
v_gene: TRBV6-1
CDR3aa: CASSVRTGGTGELFF
CDR3nt: TGTGCCAGCAGTGTCCGCACAGGGGGGACCGGGGAGCTGTTTTTT

abundance: few
j_gene: TRBJ2-2
d_gene: TRBD1
v_gene: TRBV11-2
CDR3aa: CASSSQGATGELFF
CDR3nt: TGTGCCAGCAGCTCACAGGGGGCCACCGGGGAGCTGTTTTTT

abundance: few
j_gene: TRBJ2-1
d_gene: TRBD2
v_gene: TRBV7-9
CDR3aa: CASSPERETIYNEQFF
CDR3nt: TGTGCCAGCAGCCCCGAGCGGGAGACAATTTACAATGAGCAGTTCTTC

abundance: NA
j_gene: TRBJ2-2
d_gene: NA
v_gene: TRBV29-1
CDR3aa: CSVDPGVPNTGELFF
CDR3nt: TGCAGCGTCGACCCAGGGGTTCCGAACACCGGGGAGCTGTTTTTT

abundance: few
j_gene: TRBJ2-1
d_gene: TRBD2
v_gene: TRBV7-2
CDR3aa: CASSFAGDSYNEQFF
CDR3nt: TGTGCCAGCAGCTTCGCGGGAGACTCCTACAATGAGCAGTTCTTC

abundance: few
j_gene: TRBJ2-2
d_gene: NA
v_gene: TRBV19
CDR3aa: CASSPPSRPGELFF
CDR3nt: TGTGCCAGTAGCCCCCCTAGCCGGCCCGGGGAGCTGTTTTTT

abundance: NA
j_gene: TRBJ1-1
d_gene: NA
v_gene: TRBV10-1
CDR3aa: CASSDEGGNTEAFF
CDR3nt: TGCGCCAGCAGTGACGAGGGAGGGAACACTGAAGCTTTCTTT

abundance: many
j_gene: TRBJ1-4
d_gene: NA
v_gene: TRBV7-2
CDR3aa: CASSLSASGHGEKLFF
CDR3nt: TGTGCCAGCAGCTTATCCGCTTCAGGCCATGGTGAAAAACTGTTTTTT

abundance: NA
j_gene: TRBJ2-4
d_gene: NA
v_gene: TRBV11-2
CDR3aa: CASSTGPSDIQYF
CDR3nt: TGTGCCAGCAGCACGGGACCATCGGACATTCAGTACTTC

abundance: NA
j_gene: TRBJ2-1
d_gene: TRBD2
v_gene: TRBV7-2
CDR3aa: CASSSLGLAGTSSYNEQFF
CDR3nt: TGTGCCAGCAGCTCCTTGGGACTAGCGGGGACTAGCTCCTACAATGAGCAGTTCTTC

abundance: NA
j_gene: TRBJ2-1
d_gene: TRBD2
v_gene: TRBV19
CDR3aa: CASSPRTSGRSSSYNEQFF
CDR3nt: TGTGCCAGTAGTCCGAGGACTAGCGGGAGGTCGAGCTCCTACAATGAGCAGTTCTTC

abundance: NA
j_gene: TRBJ2-7
d_gene: NA
v_gene: TRBV12-3/TRBV12-4
CDR3aa: CASSLFSSWASSYEQYF
CDR3nt: TGTGCCAGCAGTTTATTTAGTTCGTGGGCGAGCTCCTACGAGCAGTACTTC

abundance: many
j_gene: TRBJ2-5
d_gene: TRBD1
v_gene: TRBV4-2
CDR3aa: CASSQGTGGDGTQYF
CDR3nt: TGTGCCAGCAGCCAAGGGACAGGGGGGGACGGGACCCAGTACTTC

abundance: NA
j_gene: TRBJ2-2
d_gene: NA
v_gene: TRBV6-4
CDR3aa: CASMLEDGTGELFF
CDR3nt: TGTGCCAGCATGCTGGAGGATGGCACCGGGGAGCTGTTTTTT

abundance: few
j_gene: TRBJ1-3
d_gene: NA
v_gene: TRBV10-3
CDR3aa: CAISGVGGNTIYF
CDR3nt: TGTGCCATCAGTGGGGTAGGCGGAAACACCATATATTTT

abundance: NA
j_gene: TRBJ1-3
d_gene: NA
v_gene: TRBV2
CDR3aa: CASARDSGNTIYF
CDR3nt: TGTGCCAGCGCACGGGACTCTGGAAACACCATATATTTT

abundance: NA
j_gene: TRBJ2-5
d_gene: NA
v_gene: TRBV20-1
CDR3aa: CSAITETQYF
CDR3nt: TGCAGTGCTATTACCGAGACCCAGTACTTC

abundance: NA
j_gene: TRBJ2-3
d_gene: TRBD1
v_gene: TRBV4-3
CDR3aa: CASSQKGAGTGTFSSTDTQYF
CDR3nt: TGCGCCAGCAGCCAAAAGGGGGCCGGGACAGGCACTTTCTCTAGCACAGATACGCAGTATTTT

abundance: few
j_gene: TRBJ2-1
d_gene: TRBD1
v_gene: TRBV5-1
CDR3aa: CASSYRQGAYNEQFF
CDR3nt: TGCGCCAGCAGCTACCGACAGGGGGCCTACAATGAGCAGTTCTTC

abundance: NA
j_gene: TRBJ2-1
d_gene: NA
v_gene: TRBV7-9
CDR3aa: CASSLVAGAGDEQFF
CDR3nt: TGTGCCAGCAGCTTAGTGGCGGGAGCAGGGGATGAGCAGTTCTTC

abundance: NA
j_gene: TRBJ1-3
d_gene: NA
v_gene: TRBV6-8
CDR3aa: CASSRDRRGGNTIYF
CDR3nt: TGTGCCAGCAGCAGGGACCGAAGGGGAGGAAACACCATATATTTT

abundance: NA
j_gene: TRBJ1-2
d_gene: NA
v_gene: TRBV7-6
CDR3aa: CASSLGVGFEAWGYTF
CDR3nt: TGTGCCAGCAGCCTCGGGGTGGGGTTTGAAGCGTGGGGCTACACCTTC

abundance: many
j_gene: TRBJ2-1
d_gene: TRBD2
v_gene: TRBV7-2
CDR3aa: CASSRPGGPSNEQFF
CDR3nt: TGTGCCAGCAGCCGCCCGGGAGGGCCCTCCAATGAGCAGTTCTTC

abundance: NA
j_gene: TRBJ2-5
d_gene: NA
v_gene: TRBV6-2/TRBV6-3
CDR3aa: CASSPGEAGQETQYF
CDR3nt: TGTGCCAGCAGCCCGGGTGAGGCGGGACAAGAGACCCAGTACTTC

abundance: NA
j_gene: TRBJ1-1
d_gene: TRBD1
v_gene: TRBV7-8
CDR3aa: CASSLLGQGAEAFF
CDR3nt: TGTGCCAGCAGCTTATTGGGGCAGGGGGCTGAAGCTTTCTTT

abundance: NA
j_gene: TRBJ2-1
d_gene: TRBD2
v_gene: TRBV7-9
CDR3aa: CASKNSGTYNEQFF
CDR3nt: TGTGCCAGCAAAAATAGCGGGACCTACAATGAGCAGTTCTTC

abundance: NA
j_gene: TRBJ2-1
d_gene: NA
v_gene: TRBV24-1
CDR3aa: CATSEWSGSNEQFF
CDR3nt: TGTGCCACCAGTGAGTGGTCGGGTAGCAATGAGCAGTTCTTC

abundance: many
j_gene: TRBJ2-5
d_gene: TRBD1
v_gene: TRBV7-2
CDR3aa: CASSRDREETQYF
CDR3nt: TGTGCCAGCAGCAGGGACAGGGAAGAGACCCAGTACTTC

abundance: few
j_gene: TRBJ1-4
d_gene: NA
v_gene: TRBV28
CDR3aa: CASSPYLGAGENEKLFF
CDR3nt: TGTGCCAGCAGTCCTTATTTAGGGGCAGGAGAAAATGAAAAACTGTTTTTT

abundance: few
j_gene: TRBJ2-3
d_gene: TRBD2
v_gene: TRBV12-3/TRBV12-4
CDR3aa: CASSLEAGVADTQYF
CDR3nt: TGTGCCAGCAGTTTAGAAGCGGGAGTAGCAGATACGCAGTATTTT

abundance: NA
j_gene: TRBJ2-3
d_gene: NA
v_gene: TRBV9
CDR3aa: CASSVGVTISTDTQYF
CDR3nt: TGTGCCAGCAGCGTAGGGGTGACTATCAGCACAGATACGCAGTATTTT

abundance: many
j_gene: TRBJ2-3
d_gene: TRBD2
v_gene: TRBV7-2
CDR3aa: CASSHLVAGVVDTQYF
CDR3nt: TGTGCCAGCAGCCATCTAGTAGCGGGAGTGGTAGATACGCAGTATTTT

abundance: few
j_gene: TRBJ2-7
d_gene: NA
v_gene: TRBV6-5
CDR3aa: CASSYEGGRPYEQYF
CDR3nt: TGTGCCAGCAGTTACGAGGGCGGGCGCCCCTACGAGCAGTACTTC

abundance: NA
j_gene: TRBJ2-7
d_gene: NA
v_gene: TRBV20-1
CDR3aa: CSARETGPGRFYEQYF
CDR3nt: TGCAGTGCTAGAGAAACAGGTCCGGGCAGGTTCTACGAGCAGTACTTC

abundance: NA
j_gene: TRBJ2-2
d_gene: NA
v_gene: TRBV6-1
CDR3aa: CASPSTDTGELFF
CDR3nt: TGTGCCAGCCCCTCGACGGACACCGGGGAGCTGTTTTTT

abundance: NA
j_gene: TRBJ1-2
d_gene: TRBD1
v_gene: TRBV29-1
CDR3aa: CSITGGDYGYTF
CDR3nt: TGCAGCATTACAGGGGGTGACTATGGCTACACCTTC

abundance: NA
j_gene: TRBJ2-1
d_gene: TRBD2
v_gene: TRBV7-2
CDR3aa: CASTLSGRPREEQFF
CDR3nt: TGTGCCAGCACCCTAAGCGGGAGGCCCCGTGAGGAGCAGTTCTTC